This T cell receptor (beta chain) was observed in a study of blood T cell repertoires in COVID-19. For the study at large: From the United States, Italy and Spain came samples of acute and convalescent COVID-19. Sources were T cells, B-cell-depleted T cells, or PBMCs; the material itself was cDNA or gDNA.

Only in-frame clones appear in the TCRdb table, and some are missing; sequencing was by immunoSEQ multiplex PCR. The top ten hold roughly 0.76% of the sample, which has 150,000 to 200,000 clones, roughly 94% seen once. The sequencing sample was made of peripheral blood. This receptor was taken from a man younger than 45 with COVID-19, enrolled during active disease.

Written as DNA, the CDR3 is TGTGCCAGCAGCTTGGGTAGCGGGGGGACAGATACGCAGTATTTT. Translation gives CASSLGSGGTDTQYF. The rearrangement uses TRBV7-9 and TRBJ2-3; 10 nucleotides agree with TRBD2. Per the germline V gene, CDR1 is SEHNR and CDR2 is FQNEAQ (reference sequence). V was pared by 3 bases and J by 3 bases, with 3 bases of the junction left unmatched. CDR3 length: 15 amino acids.